This T cell receptor (beta chain) was retrieved from a study of cytomegalovirus exposure and HLA in healthy donors. Study details: A prior study identified approximately 120 million unique TCR beta sequences from some 200 million T cells. Whole-study results and caveats: By a later analysis, the bulk of CMV-associated TCR beta chains appeared HLA-restricted.

A single count supports this clone. The antigen is unknown. This CDR3 is 14 amino acids long. The trim removed 5 bases at V and 4 bases at J, leaving 5 bases unmatched. Germline CDR1 and CDR2: SGHTA and FQGNSA. The PCR used 60 Vbeta and 13 Jbeta primers. Some clones are missing from TCRdb's copy, which holds only in-frame ones; the method was immunoSEQ multiplex PCR. The table shows roughly 100,000 clones, with around 86% occurring only once. This clonotype was obtained from a female donor in good health and CMV-seropositive. V and J are TRBV7-2 and TRBJ2-3; TRBD2 matches 8 bases. Input material: PBMCs. CDR3 protein: CASSVSGGADTQYF. CDR3 coding DNA: TGTGCCAGCAGCGTCAGCGGGGGCGCAGATACGCAGTATTTT.